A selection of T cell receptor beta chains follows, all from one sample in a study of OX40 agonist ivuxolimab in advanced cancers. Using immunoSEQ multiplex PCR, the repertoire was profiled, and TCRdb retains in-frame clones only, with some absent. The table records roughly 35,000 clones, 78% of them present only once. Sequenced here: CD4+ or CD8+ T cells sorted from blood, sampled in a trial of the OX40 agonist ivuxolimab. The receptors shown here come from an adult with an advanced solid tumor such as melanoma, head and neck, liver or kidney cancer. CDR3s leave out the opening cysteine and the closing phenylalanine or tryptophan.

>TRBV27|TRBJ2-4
ATRTGQNIQY
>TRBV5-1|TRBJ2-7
ASSLGGTASSYEQY
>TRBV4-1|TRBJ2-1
AGSQVLAENNEQF
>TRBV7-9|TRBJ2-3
ASSYDRGRGDTQY
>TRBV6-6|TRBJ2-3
ASSSRDYTDTQY
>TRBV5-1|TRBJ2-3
ASSLVGASTDTQY
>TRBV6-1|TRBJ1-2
ASSSGAFDIYGYT
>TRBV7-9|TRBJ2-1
ASSSKRLAGVPNEQF
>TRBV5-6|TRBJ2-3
ASSADGGSTDTQY
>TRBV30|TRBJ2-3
AWSPPPGPGTQY
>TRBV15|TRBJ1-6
ATSRETGQGSPLH
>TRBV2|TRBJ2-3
ASKAGGGRRDTQY
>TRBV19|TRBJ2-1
ASSARLAGVWSYNEQF
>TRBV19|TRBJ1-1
ASSLGANTEAF
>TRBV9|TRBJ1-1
ASSVGVGANTEAF
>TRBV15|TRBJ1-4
ATSRYRGAYEKLF
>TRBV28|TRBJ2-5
ASSLGAIQETQY
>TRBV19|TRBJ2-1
ASSIDRGLDNEQF
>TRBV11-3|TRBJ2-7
ASSLREGDEQY
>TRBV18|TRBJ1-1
ASSRTANTEAF
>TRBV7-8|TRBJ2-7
ASSRGFTVTGEQY
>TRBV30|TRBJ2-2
AWSGGAGTGELF
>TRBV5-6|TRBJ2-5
ASSDTRSFQETQY
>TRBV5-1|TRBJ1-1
ASSLTAAGPNTEAF